This paragraph covers one T cell receptor (beta chain) sequence. Its antigen is not identified. The data were taken from a study of beta chain features in type 1 diabetes. cDNA synthesis used the whole RNA isolate, giving expressed TCRB sequences. About 3.5 million reads, on average, came from each naive, central memory and regulatory T cell sample. Some clones are missing from TCRdb's copy, which holds only in-frame ones; the method was immunoSEQ multiplex PCR. The table shows about 410,000 clones, with around 13% occurring only once. This CDR3 spans 15 amino acids. The germline CDR1 and CDR2 sequences are SEHNR and FQNEAQ (reference sequence). The V gene lost 2 bases and the J gene lost 6 bases, with 14 bases spanning the gap. Study-wide findings and caveats: Unsettled here was the matter of whether HLA type influences TCRB rearrangement. In the patient group, naive, central memory and Treg TCRB repertoires seemed more alike than in the healthy donor group.

Sequencing was done on a sample of naive CD4+ T cells from blood. This chain uses TRBV7-9 with TRBJ2-1; D ambiguous. The receptor was derived from a man aged 25 to 40 in good health. CDR3 coding DNA: TGTGCCAGCAGCTTAAGGGAATACGATGGCAATGAGCAGTTCTTC. Translation: CASSLREYDGNEQFF.